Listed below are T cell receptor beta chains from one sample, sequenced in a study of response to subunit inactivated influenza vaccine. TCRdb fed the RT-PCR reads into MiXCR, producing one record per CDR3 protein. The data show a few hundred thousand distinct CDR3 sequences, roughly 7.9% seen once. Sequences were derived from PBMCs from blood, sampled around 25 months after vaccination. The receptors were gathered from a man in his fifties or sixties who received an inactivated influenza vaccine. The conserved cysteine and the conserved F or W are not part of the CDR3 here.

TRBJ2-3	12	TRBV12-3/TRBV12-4	ASSLRDSSDTQY
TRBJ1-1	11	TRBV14	ASSQKRGYWAF
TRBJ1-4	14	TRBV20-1	SARPITGATNEKLF
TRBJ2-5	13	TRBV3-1	ASSPSGSQKETQY
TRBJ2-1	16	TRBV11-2	ASSSTSGLGGSYNEQF
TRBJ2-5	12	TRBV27	ASSLSQGGETQY
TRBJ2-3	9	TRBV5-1	ASRGLDTQY
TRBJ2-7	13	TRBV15	ATSRGETARYEQY
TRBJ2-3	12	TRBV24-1	ATSLAGEADTQY
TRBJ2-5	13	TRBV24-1	ATSDSGTALETQY
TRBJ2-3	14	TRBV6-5	ASSYSSSGSTDTQY
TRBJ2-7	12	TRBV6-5	ASSYRGPTYEQY
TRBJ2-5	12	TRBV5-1	ASSLQSSQETQY
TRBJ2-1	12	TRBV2	ASSTDRGINEQF
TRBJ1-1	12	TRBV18	ASSEQASNTEAF
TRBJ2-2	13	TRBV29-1	SAASSGANTGELF
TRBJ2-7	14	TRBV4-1	ASSQKPGQGPYEQY
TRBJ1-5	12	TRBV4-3	ASSQETGNQPQH
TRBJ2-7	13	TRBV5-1	ASSSQGQGSIGQY
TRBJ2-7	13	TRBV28	ASSLRGGSGYEQY
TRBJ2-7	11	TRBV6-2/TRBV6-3	ASIETASYEQY
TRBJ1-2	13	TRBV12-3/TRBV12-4	ASSPRDSKYYGYT
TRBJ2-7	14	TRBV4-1	ASSQDPPGRTYEQY
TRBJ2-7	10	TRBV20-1	SAYRDTYEQY
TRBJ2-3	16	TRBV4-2	ASSPAMGSGGYTDTQY
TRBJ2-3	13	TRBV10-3	AISESHLTADTQY
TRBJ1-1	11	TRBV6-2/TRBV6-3	ASRFRKNTEAF
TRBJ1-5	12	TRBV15	ATSRDPTEQPQH
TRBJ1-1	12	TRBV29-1	SVETGAWNTEAF
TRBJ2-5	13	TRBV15	ATKSLTTGQETQY
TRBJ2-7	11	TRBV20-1	SALAGASYEQY
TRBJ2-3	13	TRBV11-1	ASSPGPAREDTQY